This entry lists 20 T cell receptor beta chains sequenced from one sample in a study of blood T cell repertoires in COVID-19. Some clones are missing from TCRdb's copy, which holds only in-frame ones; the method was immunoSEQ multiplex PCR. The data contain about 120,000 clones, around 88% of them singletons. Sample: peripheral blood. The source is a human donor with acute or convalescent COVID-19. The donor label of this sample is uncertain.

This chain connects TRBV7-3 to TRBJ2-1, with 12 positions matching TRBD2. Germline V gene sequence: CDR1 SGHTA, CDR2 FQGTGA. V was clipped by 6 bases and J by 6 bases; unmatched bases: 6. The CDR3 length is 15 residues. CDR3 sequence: CASSLAGGPLNEQFF. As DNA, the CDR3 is TGTGCCAGCAGTCTAGCGGGAGGGCCGCTCAATGAGCAGTTCTTC.

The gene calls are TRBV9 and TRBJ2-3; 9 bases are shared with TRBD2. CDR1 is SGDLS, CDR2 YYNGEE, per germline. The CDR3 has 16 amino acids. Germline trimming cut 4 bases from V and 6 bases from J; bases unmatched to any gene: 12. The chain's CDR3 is CASSLKGTSSVDTQYF. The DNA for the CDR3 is TGTGCCAGCAGCCTCAAAGGGACTAGCTCGGTGGATACGCAGTATTTT.

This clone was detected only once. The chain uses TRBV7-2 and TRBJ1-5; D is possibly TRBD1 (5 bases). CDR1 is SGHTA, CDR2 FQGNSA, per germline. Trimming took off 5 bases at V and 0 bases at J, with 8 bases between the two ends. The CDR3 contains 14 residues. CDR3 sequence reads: CASSRGGSNQPQHF. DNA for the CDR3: TGTGCCAGCAGCCGGGGGGGTAGCAATCAGCCCCAGCATTTT.

The DNA for the CDR3 is TGTGCCAGCAGTTTATTGTTGCGGGTGGATACGCAGTATTTT. Encoded protein: CASSLLLRVDTQYF. The gene calls are TRBV28 and TRBJ2-3, with D perhaps TRBD2 (5 bases). The germline gives CDR1 MDHEN, CDR2 SYDVKM. The CDR3 covers 14 residues. V lost 1 base to trimming and J lost 6 bases, with 11 bases between them.

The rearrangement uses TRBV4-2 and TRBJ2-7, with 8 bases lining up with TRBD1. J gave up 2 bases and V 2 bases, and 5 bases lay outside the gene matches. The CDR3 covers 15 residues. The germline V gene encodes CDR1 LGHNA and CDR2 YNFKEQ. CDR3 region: CASSQPGQGTYEQYF. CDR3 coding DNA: TGTGCCAGCAGCCAACCCGGACAGGGAACCTACGAGCAGTACTTC.

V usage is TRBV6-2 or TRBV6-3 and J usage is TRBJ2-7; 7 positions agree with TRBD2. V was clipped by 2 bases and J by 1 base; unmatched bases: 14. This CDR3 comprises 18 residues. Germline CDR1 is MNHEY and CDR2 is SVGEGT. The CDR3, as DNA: TGTGCCAGCAGTTACAGACTTACCTCAACGGGAGGATCCTACGAGCAGTACTTC. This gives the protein CASSYRLTSTGGSYEQYF.

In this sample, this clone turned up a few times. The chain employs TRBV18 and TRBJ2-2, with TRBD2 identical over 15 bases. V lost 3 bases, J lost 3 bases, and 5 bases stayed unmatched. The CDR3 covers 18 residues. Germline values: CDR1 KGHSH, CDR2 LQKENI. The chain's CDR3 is CASSPPGLAGGYTGELFF. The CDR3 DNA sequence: TGTGCCAGCTCACCCCCGGGACTAGCGGGGGGTTACACCGGGGAGCTGTTTTTT.

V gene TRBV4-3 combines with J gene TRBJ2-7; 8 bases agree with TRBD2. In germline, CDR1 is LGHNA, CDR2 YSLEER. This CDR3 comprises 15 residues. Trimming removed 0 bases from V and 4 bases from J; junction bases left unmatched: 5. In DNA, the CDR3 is TGCGCCAGCAGCCAAGATTGGGCTAGCGGGTACGAGCAGTACTTC. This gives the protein CASSQDWASGYEQYF.

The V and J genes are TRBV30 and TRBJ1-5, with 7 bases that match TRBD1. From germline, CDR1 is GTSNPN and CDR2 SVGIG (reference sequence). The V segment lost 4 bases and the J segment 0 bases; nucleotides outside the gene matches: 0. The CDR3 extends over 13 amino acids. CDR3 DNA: TGTGCCTGGAACAGGGGTAGCAATCAGCCCCAGCATTTT. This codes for CAWNRGSNQPQHF.

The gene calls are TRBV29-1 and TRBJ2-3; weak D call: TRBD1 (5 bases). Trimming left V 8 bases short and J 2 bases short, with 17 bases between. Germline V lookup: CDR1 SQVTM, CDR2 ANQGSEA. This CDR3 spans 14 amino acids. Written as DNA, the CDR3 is TGCAGCTACGCTCAGGGTTCATCCACAGATACGCAGTATTTT. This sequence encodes CSYAQGSSTDTQYF.

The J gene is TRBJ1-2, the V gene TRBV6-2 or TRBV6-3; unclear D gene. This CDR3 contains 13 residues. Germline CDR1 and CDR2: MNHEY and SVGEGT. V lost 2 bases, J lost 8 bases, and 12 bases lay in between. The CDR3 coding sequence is TGTGCCAGCAGTTACGAGGCTCGTGGGGGCTACACCTTC. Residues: CASSYEARGGYTF.

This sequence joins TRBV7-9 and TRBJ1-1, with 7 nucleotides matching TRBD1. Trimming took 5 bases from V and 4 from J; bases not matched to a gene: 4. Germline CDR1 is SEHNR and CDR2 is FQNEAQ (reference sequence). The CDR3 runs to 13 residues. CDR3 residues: CASSQTGITEAFF. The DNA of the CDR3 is TGTGCCAGCAGCCAGACAGGGATCACTGAAGCTTTCTTT.

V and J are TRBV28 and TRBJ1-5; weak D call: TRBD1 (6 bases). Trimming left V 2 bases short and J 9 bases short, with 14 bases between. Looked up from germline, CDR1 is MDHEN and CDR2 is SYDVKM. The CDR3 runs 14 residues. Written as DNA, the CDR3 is TGTGCCAGCAGTTTAGGACAGCATTTGAGGCCCCAGCATTTT. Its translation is CASSLGQHLRPQHF.

The CDR3 sequence: CASSENTGGAVYEQYF. The CDR3 region has the DNA TGTGCCAGCTCAGAGAATACAGGGGGCGCGGTCTACGAGCAGTACTTC. The genes are TRBV18 and TRBJ2-7; 9 bases align to TRBD1. Germline loops: CDR1 KGHSH, CDR2 LQKENI. The CDR3 spans 16 residues. V dropped 5 bases and J dropped 3; count of bases not matched to a gene: 11. Variable domain in full (rest from reference TRBV18 and TRBJ2-7): NAGVMQNPRHLVRRRGQEARLRCSPMKGHSHVYWYRQLPEEGLKFMVYLQKENIIDESGMPKERFSAEFPKEGPSILRIQQVVRGDSAAYFCASSENTGGAVYEQYFGPGTRLTVT.

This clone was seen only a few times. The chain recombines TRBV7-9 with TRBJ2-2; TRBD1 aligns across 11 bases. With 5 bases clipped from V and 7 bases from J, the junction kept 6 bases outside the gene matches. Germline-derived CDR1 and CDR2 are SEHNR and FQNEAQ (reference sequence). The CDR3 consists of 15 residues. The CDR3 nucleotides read TGTGCCAGCAGCACCGGGACAGGGGGGATCGGGGAGCTGTTTTTT. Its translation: CASSTGTGGIGELFF.

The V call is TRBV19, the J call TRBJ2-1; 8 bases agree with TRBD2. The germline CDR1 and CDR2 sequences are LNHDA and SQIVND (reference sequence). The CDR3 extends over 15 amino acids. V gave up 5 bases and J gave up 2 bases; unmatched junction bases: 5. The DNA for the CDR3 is TGTGCCAGTAGTTCCGGGGGGGCCGCCTACAATGAGCAGTTCTTC. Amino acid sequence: CASSSGGAAYNEQFF.

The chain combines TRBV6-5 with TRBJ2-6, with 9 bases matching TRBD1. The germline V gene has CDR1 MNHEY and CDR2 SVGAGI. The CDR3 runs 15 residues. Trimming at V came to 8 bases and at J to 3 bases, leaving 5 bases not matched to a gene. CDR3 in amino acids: CASGTGSGGANVLTF. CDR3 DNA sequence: TGTGCCAGCGGGACAGGGTCAGGTGGGGCCAACGTCCTGACTTTC.

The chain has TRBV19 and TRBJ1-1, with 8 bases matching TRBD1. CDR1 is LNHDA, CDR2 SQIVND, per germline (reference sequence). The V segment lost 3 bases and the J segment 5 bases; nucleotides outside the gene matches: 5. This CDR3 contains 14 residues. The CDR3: CASSMGTGLTEAFF. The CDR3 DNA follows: TGTGCCAGTAGTATGGGGACAGGTCTTACTGAAGCTTTCTTT. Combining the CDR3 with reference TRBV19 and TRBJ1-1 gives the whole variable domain DGGITQSPKYLFRKEGQNVTLSCEQNLNHDAMYWYRQDPGQGLRLIYYSQIVNDFQKGDIAEGYSVSREKKESFPLTVTSAQKNPTAFYLCASSMGTGLTEAFFGQGTRLTVV.

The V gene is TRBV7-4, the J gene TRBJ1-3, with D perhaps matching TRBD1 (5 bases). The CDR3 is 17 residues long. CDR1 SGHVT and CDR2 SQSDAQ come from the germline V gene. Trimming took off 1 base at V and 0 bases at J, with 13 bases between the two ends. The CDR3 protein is CASSLELQGSSGNTIYF. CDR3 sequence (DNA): TGTGCCAGCAGCTTAGAGCTCCAGGGAAGCTCTGGAAACACCATATATTTT.

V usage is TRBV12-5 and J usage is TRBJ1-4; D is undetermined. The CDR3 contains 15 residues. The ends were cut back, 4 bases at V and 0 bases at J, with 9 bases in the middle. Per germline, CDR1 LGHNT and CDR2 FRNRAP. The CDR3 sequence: CASGWTGTTNEKLFF. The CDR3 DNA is TGTGCTAGTGGTTGGACCGGGACAACTAATGAAAAACTGTTTTTT.